Listed here is a single TCR beta chain. The antigen is unknown. CD45RO-negative cells were positively selected for CCR7, leaving out terminally differentiated effector memory CD45RA+ cells. Donors were healthy HIV-negative adults without recently reported acute infections or vaccinations. How the authors handled the data: As immunoSEQ supplied junction-only sequences (without quality scores), filtering differed. Sequencing was performed with immunoSEQ multiplex PCR; in TCRdb, only in-frame clones are kept and a portion is missing. V and J calls and clone size are given by that table; D and trimming were obtained from the DNA. The profile covers a few million clones, with about 94% appearing a single time and roughly 1.7% taken by the ten largest. The data derive from a study of shared clonotypes between healthy human individuals. Notes on the study in general: Despite large depth, rarefaction showed incomplete sorted-subset sequencing. Tissues were not sampled, only blood, and their repertoires likely differ.

With V trimmed by 1 base and J by 4 bases, 5 bases remained unmatched. Germline CDR1 reads LNHNV; CDR2 reads YYDKDF (reference sequence). The CDR3 consists of 16 residues. The sequencing input was naive CD8+ T cells from PBMCs. The sequence came from a young man in good health. Some clones in this sample may be carry-over from other donors' samples. The chain recombines TRBV15 with TRBJ2-1, with 9 bases aligning to TRBD2. The CDR3 protein is CATSRATSGPYNEQFF. In DNA, the CDR3 is TGTGCCACCAGCAGAGCGACTAGCGGTCCTTACAATGAGCAGTTCTTC.